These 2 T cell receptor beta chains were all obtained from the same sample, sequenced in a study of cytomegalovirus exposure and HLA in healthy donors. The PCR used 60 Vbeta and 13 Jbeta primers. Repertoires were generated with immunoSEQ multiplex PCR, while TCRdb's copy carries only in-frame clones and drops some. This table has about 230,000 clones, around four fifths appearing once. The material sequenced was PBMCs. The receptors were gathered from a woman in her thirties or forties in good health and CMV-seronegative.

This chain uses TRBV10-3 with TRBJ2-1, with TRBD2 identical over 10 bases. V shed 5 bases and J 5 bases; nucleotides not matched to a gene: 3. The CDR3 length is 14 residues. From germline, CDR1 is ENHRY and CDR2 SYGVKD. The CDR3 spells CAISTGLADNEQFF. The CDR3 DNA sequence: TGTGCCATCAGTACTGGACTAGCGGACAATGAGCAGTTCTTC.

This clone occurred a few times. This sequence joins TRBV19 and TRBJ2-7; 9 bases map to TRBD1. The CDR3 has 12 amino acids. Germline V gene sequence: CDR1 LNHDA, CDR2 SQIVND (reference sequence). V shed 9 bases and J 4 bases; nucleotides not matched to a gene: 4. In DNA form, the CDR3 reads TGTGCCAGCAGGGACAGGGCGTACGAGCAGTACTTC. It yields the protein CASRDRAYEQYF.